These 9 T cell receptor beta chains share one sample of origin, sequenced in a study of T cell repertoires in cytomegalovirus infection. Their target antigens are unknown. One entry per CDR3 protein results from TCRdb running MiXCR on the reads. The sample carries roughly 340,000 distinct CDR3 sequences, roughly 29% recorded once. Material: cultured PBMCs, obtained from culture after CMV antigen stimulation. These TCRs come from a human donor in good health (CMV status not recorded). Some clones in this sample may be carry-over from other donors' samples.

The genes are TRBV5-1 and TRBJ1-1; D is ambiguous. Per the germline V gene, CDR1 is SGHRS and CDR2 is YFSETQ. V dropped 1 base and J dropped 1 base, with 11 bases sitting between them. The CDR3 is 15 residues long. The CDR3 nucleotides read TGCGCCAGCAGCTTGATGAGGACGGGGAACACTGAAGCTTTCTTT. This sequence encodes CASSLMRTGNTEAFF.

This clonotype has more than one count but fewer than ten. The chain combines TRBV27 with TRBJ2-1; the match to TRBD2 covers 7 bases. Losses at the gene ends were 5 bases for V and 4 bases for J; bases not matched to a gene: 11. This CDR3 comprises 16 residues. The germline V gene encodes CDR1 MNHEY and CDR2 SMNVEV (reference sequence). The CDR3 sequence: CASSHKGSGGYNEQFF. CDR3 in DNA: TGTGCCAGCAGTCATAAGGGGTCGGGGGGATACAATGAGCAGTTCTTC.

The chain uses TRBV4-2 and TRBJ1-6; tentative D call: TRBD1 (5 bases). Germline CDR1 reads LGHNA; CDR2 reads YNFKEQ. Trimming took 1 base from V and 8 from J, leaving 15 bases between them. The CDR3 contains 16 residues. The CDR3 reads CASSQVGAPLDSPLHF. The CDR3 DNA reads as TGTGCCAGCAGCCAAGTAGGGGCGCCATTAGATTCACCCCTCCACTTT.

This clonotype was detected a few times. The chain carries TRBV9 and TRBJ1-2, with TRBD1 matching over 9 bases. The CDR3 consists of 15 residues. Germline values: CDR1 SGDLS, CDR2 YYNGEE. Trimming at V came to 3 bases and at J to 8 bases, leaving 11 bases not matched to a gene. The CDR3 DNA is TGTGCCAGCAGCGCGGCTCCGGGACAGGGAACAGGCTACACCTTC. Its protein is CASSAAPGQGTGYTF.

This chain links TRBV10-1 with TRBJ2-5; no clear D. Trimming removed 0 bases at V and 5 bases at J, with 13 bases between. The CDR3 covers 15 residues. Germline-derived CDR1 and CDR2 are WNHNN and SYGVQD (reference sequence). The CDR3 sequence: CASSESVAGQETQYF. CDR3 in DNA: TGCGCCAGCAGTGAGTCGGTAGCAGGTCAGGAGACCCAGTACTTC.

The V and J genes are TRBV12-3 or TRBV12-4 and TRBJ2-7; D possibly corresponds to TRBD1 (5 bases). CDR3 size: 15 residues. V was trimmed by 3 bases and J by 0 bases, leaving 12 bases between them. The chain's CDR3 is CASSLRRTSSYEQYF. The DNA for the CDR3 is TGTGCCAGCAGTTTGAGACGGACAAGCTCCTACGAGCAGTACTTC.

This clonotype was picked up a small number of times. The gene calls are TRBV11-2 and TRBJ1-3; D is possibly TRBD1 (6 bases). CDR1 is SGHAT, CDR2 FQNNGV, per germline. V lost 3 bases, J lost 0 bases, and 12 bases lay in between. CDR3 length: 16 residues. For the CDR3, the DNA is TGTGCCAGCAGCTTGGACAGACGATCCTCTGGAAACACCATATATTTT. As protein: CASSLDRRSSGNTIYF.

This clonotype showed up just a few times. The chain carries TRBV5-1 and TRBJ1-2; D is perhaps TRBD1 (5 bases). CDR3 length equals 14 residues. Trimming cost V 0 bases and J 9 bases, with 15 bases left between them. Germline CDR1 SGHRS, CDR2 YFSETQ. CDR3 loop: CASSLAGQGESYTF. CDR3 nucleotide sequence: TGCGCCAGCAGCTTGGCCGGCCAGGGTGAAAGCTACACCTTC.

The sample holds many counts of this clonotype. Here the CDR3 DNA reads TGTGCCAGCAGCCCGACAGGGTCCACTGAAGCTTTCTTT. It translates to CASSPTGSTEAFF. The chain is built from TRBV11-1 and TRBJ1-1; 7 bases match TRBD1. The CDR3 covers 13 residues. The junction had 4 bases not matched to a gene; V was cut back by 5 bases and J by 4 bases. The germline gives CDR1 SGHAT, CDR2 FQDESV (reference sequence).